This is a list of T cell receptor beta chains from one sample in a study of OX40 agonist ivuxolimab in advanced cancers. Only in-frame clones appear in the TCRdb table, and some are missing; sequencing was by immunoSEQ multiplex PCR. The data hold 90,000 to 100,000 clones, with approximately 80% observed a single time. The source was CD4+ or CD8+ T cells sorted from blood, collected in a trial of the OX40 agonist ivuxolimab. The source of these receptors is an adult with an advanced solid tumor such as melanoma, head and neck, liver or kidney cancer. Both conserved end residues are part of each CDR3. The D gene is left open where the match is weak. Size is omitted from some rows. Given values are once, few, many or a class for expanded clones.

DNA	CDR3	size	V	D	J
TGTGCCAGCAGTTACGGAGGGACTAGTACCTACAATGAGCAGTTCTTC	CASSYGGTSTYNEQFF	.	TRBV6-6	TRBD2	TRBJ2-1
TGTGCCAGTTCCGGAGGGCACGGGGGGGGCAATCAGCCCCAGCATTTT	CASSGGHGGGNQPQHF	.	TRBV19	.	TRBJ1-5
TGTGCCAGCAGCTTAGCATCAGGGGTCTGGTTGAGAAACACCATATATTTT	CASSLASGVWLRNTIYF	once	TRBV7-9	.	TRBJ1-3
TGTGCCTGGAGTGTACTGGGGGGAGGGCCGGAGACCCAGTACTTC	CAWSVLGGGPETQYF	.	TRBV30	TRBD2	TRBJ2-5
TGTGCCAGCTCACCTAGAACTAGCGGGAGCCGCGAGCAGTACTTC	CASSPRTSGSREQYF	.	TRBV18	TRBD2	TRBJ2-7
TGTGCCAGCAGCTTAGTCATGGGAGGAGGGGTACCCCAGCATTTT	CASSLVMGGGVPQHF	.	TRBV7-2	.	TRBJ1-5
TGCGCCAGCAGCGCACTAGCAGAAGAGACCCAGTACTTC	CASSALAEETQYF	.	TRBV5-1	.	TRBJ2-5
TGTGCCAGCAGCGGACAGGTCTATGGCTACACCTTC	CASSGQVYGYTF	.	TRBV28	TRBD1	TRBJ1-2
TGTGCCAGCACCAAGGACACTGAAGCTTTCTTT	CASTKDTEAFF	.	TRBV6-5	.	TRBJ1-1
TGTGCCACCAACTCTCCGACAGTAATCTATGGCTACACCTTC	CATNSPTVIYGYTF	.	TRBV10-3	.	TRBJ1-2
TGCGCCAGCAGCCAAGATCGCAGCTACGAGCAGTACTTC	CASSQDRSYEQYF	.	TRBV4-3	.	TRBJ2-7
TGTGCCAGCAGCGTAGAAGGGGCCGGAATCTACGAGCAGTACTTC	CASSVEGAGIYEQYF	.	TRBV9	.	TRBJ2-7
TGCAGCGTTGCGGGCCAGGGCATCTATGGCTACACCTTC	CSVAGQGIYGYTF	.	TRBV29-1	.	TRBJ1-2
TGTGCCAGCTCACCAAATAAGGGACGAGCTAATGAAAAACTGTTTTTT	CASSPNKGRANEKLFF	.	TRBV18	.	TRBJ1-4
TGTGCCAGCAGCCATATTAATCCAGCACGCACTGAAGCTTTCTTT	CASSHINPARTEAFF	.	TRBV7-2	.	TRBJ1-1
TGTGCCAGCAGTTCCGGGACAGGGAAACCCTACGAGCAGTACTTC	CASSSGTGKPYEQYF	once	TRBV28	TRBD1	TRBJ2-7
TGTGCCAGCAGCTCTAGGGGGCGGACCCTCACCGGGGAGCTGTTTTTT	CASSSRGRTLTGELFF	.	TRBV7-2	TRBD1	TRBJ2-2
TGTGCCAGCAGTTCTCGCACAGATACGCAGTATTTT	CASSSRTDTQYF	.	TRBV7-2	.	TRBJ2-3
TGCGCCAGCAGTGAAGGACAGTACTCTGGAAACACCATATATTTT	CASSEGQYSGNTIYF	.	TRBV10-1	.	TRBJ1-3
TGTGCCAGCAGCTTAAATCAGGGCGTCGATACGCAGTATTTT	CASSLNQGVDTQYF	.	TRBV7-9	.	TRBJ2-3
TGTGCCAGCAGATACAATCAGCCCCAGCATTTT	CASRYNQPQHF	few	TRBV2	.	TRBJ1-5
TGCGCCAGCAGCTTGTGGGCTAGCGGCAACAATGAGCAGTTCTTC	CASSLWASGNNEQFF	.	TRBV5-1	TRBD2	TRBJ2-1
TGCGCCAGCAGCTTTCTGGGTGGGACAGGGAACACTGAAGCTTTCTTT	CASSFLGGTGNTEAFF	.	TRBV5-1	TRBD1	TRBJ1-1
TGTGCCAGCAGTTTAGCGGGGCCTAGCACAGATACGCAGTATTTT	CASSLAGPSTDTQYF	once	TRBV28	.	TRBJ2-3
TGCGCCAGCAGCTTGACCGTGGGGTCAGATACGCAGTATTTT	CASSLTVGSDTQYF	once	TRBV5-1	.	TRBJ2-3
TGCCCCAGGGGGGACTACAATGAGCAGTTCTTC	CPRGDYNEQFF	few	TRBV10-1	.	TRBJ2-1
TGTGCCAGCAAACTAGCGGGAGGTGGGGCGACCGGGGAGCTGTTTTTT	CASKLAGGGATGELFF	medium-sized	TRBV7-9	TRBD2	TRBJ2-2
TGTGCCATCAGTGAGGGGCGGGAGGCCGGCAACGAGCAGTACTTC	CAISEGREAGNEQYF	.	TRBV10-3	TRBD2	TRBJ2-7
TGTGCCAGCAGCTGGACAGGGGGCGACCTCCACTTT	CASSWTGGDLHF	.	TRBV4-2	TRBD1	TRBJ1-6
TGTGCCAGCAGCGGACAGGGCGCCGGGGCCAACGTCCTGACTTTC	CASSGQGAGANVLTF	.	TRBV7-3	TRBD1	TRBJ2-6
TGCGCCAGCAGCGAAGACGGTTACAATCAGCCCCAGCATTTT	CASSEDGYNQPQHF	.	TRBV5-1	.	TRBJ1-5
TGTGCCAGCAGTCCTACCCGGACAGGGGGCGACGAGCAGTACTTC	CASSPTRTGGDEQYF	.	TRBV28	TRBD1	TRBJ2-7
TGTGCCAGCAGTCCTTCAGCGGGAGGGTACAATGAGCAGTTCTTC	CASSPSAGGYNEQFF	.	TRBV27	TRBD2	TRBJ2-1
TGTGCCAGCAGCTTTAAGGGACGGGAGACCCAGTACTTC	CASSFKGRETQYF	.	TRBV5-6	.	TRBJ2-5
TGTGCCAGCAGTCCCCAGGGGTCTGGGGCCAACGTCCTGACTTTC	CASSPQGSGANVLTF	.	TRBV2	.	TRBJ2-6
TGTGCCAGCAGCACGGCGGGACTAGCCTCTAATGAGCAGTTCTTC	CASSTAGLASNEQFF	.	TRBV5-4	TRBD2	TRBJ2-1
TGCGCCAGCAGCTTGGAACCCAGTGGGGGAGTCGAGCAGTACTTC	CASSLEPSGGVEQYF	.	TRBV5-1	.	TRBJ2-7
TGTGCCAGCAGCTCGGGCAGGGAAGAGTTTCGTGAGCAGTTCTTC	CASSSGREEFREQFF	.	TRBV7-7	.	TRBJ2-1
TGTGCCAGCAGCTTGATTGGACTAGCGGGGATGGGCAATGAGCAGTTCTTC	CASSLIGLAGMGNEQFF	.	TRBV5-6	TRBD2	TRBJ2-1
TGTGCCAGCAGTGAACTCAGAGGTGGCTACACCTTC	CASSELRGGYTF	.	TRBV6-1	.	TRBJ1-2
TGTGCCAGCAGAGATCCGGGGAGAACTGAAGCTTTCTTT	CASRDPGRTEAFF	.	TRBV25-1	.	TRBJ1-1
TGTGCCAGCTCCTTATCAGGAGGGGCGTCCACAGATACGCAGTATTTT	CASSLSGGASTDTQYF	once	TRBV18	.	TRBJ2-3
TGTGCCAGCAGCCTTAGCGGGAGCGCAGATACGCAGTATTTT	CASSLSGSADTQYF	.	TRBV14	TRBD2	TRBJ2-3
TGTGCCAGTAGTACAAAGGCAGCTATAAAACTCGGAGCTTTCTTT	CASSTKAAIKLGAFF	.	TRBV19	.	TRBJ1-1
TGTGCCAGCGGCGACGGACTAGATGAGTACGAGCAGTACTTC	CASGDGLDEYEQYF	.	TRBV9	TRBD2	TRBJ2-7
TGTGCCACCAGCAGTTGGACCGGGCGAGTAGGAGAGACCCAGTACTTC	CATSSWTGRVGETQYF	.	TRBV15	.	TRBJ2-5
TGTGCCAGCATGGGAGGGGACCGGTTAGCCTATGGCTACACCTTC	CASMGGDRLAYGYTF	.	TRBV6-5	.	TRBJ1-2
TGTGCCAGCAGCTTATCCCCGGAGGGTACGCAGTATTTT	CASSLSPEGTQYF	.	TRBV7-8	.	TRBJ2-3
TGCGCCAGCAGCCATGACGGACAGGGGAAGAATTCACCCCTCCACTTT	CASSHDGQGKNSPLHF	.	TRBV4-3	TRBD1	TRBJ1-6
TGTGCTAGTGGTTTAGGGGACAGGGGCACCGGGGAGCTGTTTTTT	CASGLGDRGTGELFF	.	TRBV12-5	TRBD1	TRBJ2-2
TGTGCTAGTGGTTTGACACTAGCGGGGGTGTCAGATACGCAGTATTTT	CASGLTLAGVSDTQYF	.	TRBV12-5	TRBD2	TRBJ2-3
TGTGCCAGAACGGCCGCGCGGACCGCCGGAGGTAGCAATCAGCCCCAGCATTTT	CARTAARTAGGSNQPQHF	.	TRBV7-5	.	TRBJ1-5
TGCAGCGTTGAAGACACTACCAACACTGAAGCTTTCTTT	CSVEDTTNTEAFF	.	TRBV29-1	.	TRBJ1-1